A selection of T cell receptor beta chains follows, all from one sample in a study of blood T cell repertoires in COVID-19. Produced via immunoSEQ multiplex PCR; TCRdb's table is partial and in-frame only. The data hold 200,000 to 250,000 clones, with less than 90% observed a single time. Sequencing was done on a sample of PBMCs or T cells enriched from blood (not recorded which). The origin of the receptors is a woman in her thirties or forties who had recovered from COVID-19. Each CDR3 is given with its conserved first and last residue. The order of the fields is clone size, D gene, J gene, CDR3 length, V gene, CDR3 DNA, CDR3 protein. A D gene is named only where the DNA matches it firmly. Some rows mark clone size as missing; the rest say once, few, many or name a class of expanded clone.

. . TRBJ2-7 15 TRBV3-1/TRBV3-2 TGTGCCAGCAGCCAAGGGCAGACTAGACCCCACGAGCAGTACTTC CASSQGQTRPHEQYF
. TRBD2 TRBJ2-5 16 TRBV6-2/TRBV6-3 TGTGCCAGCAGTTACGGAATAGCGGGAGTCCTGGAGACCCAGTACTTC CASSYGIAGVLETQYF
. TRBD1 TRBJ1-2 15 TRBV18 TGTGCCAGCTCACCACAAAGGACAGGGGGCGAAGGCTACACCTTC CASSPQRTGGEGYTF
. . TRBJ1-6 15 TRBV25-1 TGTGCCAGCGCTCCTACGGATTCCGGAGGGTCACCCCTCCACTTT CASAPTDSGGSPLHF
. . TRBJ1-4 18 TRBV7-9 TGTGCCAGCAGCCAGGGCCGTCGGCAAAATCCAACTAATGAAAAACTGTTTTTT CASSQGRRQNPTNEKLFF
. TRBD2 TRBJ2-2 17 TRBV3-1/TRBV3-2 TGTGCCAGCAGCCGAACGCTAGCGGGCGTTGACACCGGGGAGCTGTTTTTT CASSRTLAGVDTGELFF
. . TRBJ1-1 13 TRBV10-1 TGCGCCAGCAGCCGCCGGGAGAACACTGAAGCTTTCTTT CASSRRENTEAFF
. . TRBJ2-2 16 TRBV19 TGTGCCAGTAGTATTGGCGGGACCGCAAACACCGGGGAGCTGTTTTTT CASSIGGTANTGELFF
. TRBD1 TRBJ2-1 14 TRBV27 TGTGCCAGCATCCGAGGGACAGGCTACAATGAGCAGTTCTTC CASIRGTGYNEQFF
. TRBD2 TRBJ2-2 15 TRBV10-3 TGTGCCATCAGATCCGGGACTAGCGTGACCGGGGAGCTGTTTTTT CAIRSGTSVTGELFF
few TRBD1 TRBJ2-6 17 TRBV5-1 TGCGCCAGCAGCCTCGGGACAGGGCTCTCTGGGGCCAACGTCCTGACTTTC CASSLGTGLSGANVLTF
. TRBD2 TRBJ2-5 16 TRBV19 TGTGCCAGTAGTTCCTTCGGGACTAGCGGGAGGGAGACCCAGTACTTC CASSSFGTSGRETQYF
once TRBD2 TRBJ2-1 15 TRBV7-9 TGTGCCAGCAGCCACGAAACTTCTAGCGGCAATGAGCAGTTCTTC CASSHETSSGNEQFF
. . TRBJ1-4 15 TRBV27 TGTGCCAGCGGCGAACGGGGGGCAACTAATGAAAAACTGTTTTTT CASGERGATNEKLFF
. TRBD2 TRBJ2-1 14 TRBV7-2 TGTGCCAGCACCCGGGAGTGGGAGGGCGATGAGCAGTTCTTC CASTREWEGDEQFF
. TRBD2 TRBJ2-4 15 TRBV10-2 TGCGCCAGCAGTGAGTCGACTAGCGGGAGGAACATTCAGTACTTC CASSESTSGRNIQYF
. TRBD2 TRBJ2-5 16 TRBV5-4 TGTGCCAGCAGCTTGAGAGCGGGAGGGCCTCAGGAGACCCAGTACTTC CASSLRAGGPQETQYF
once . TRBJ1-2 13 TRBV28 TGTGCCAGCAGTGAATCGGGACTTTATGGCTACACCTTC CASSESGLYGYTF
. . TRBJ2-2 18 TRBV7-8 TGTGCCAGCAGCCCCCCCCTCTGGAGCAATCTTTACACCGGGGAGCTGTTTTTT CASSPPLWSNLYTGELFF
. TRBD2 TRBJ2-1 18 TRBV6-2/TRBV6-3 TGTGCCAGCAGTTACTCCTTGGGACTAGCGGCCTCCTACAATGAGCAGTTCTTC CASSYSLGLAASYNEQFF
. TRBD1 TRBJ1-2 14 TRBV28 TGTGCCAGCAGAGCACAGGGGGCTGGCTATGGCTACACCTTC CASRAQGAGYGYTF
few . TRBJ2-1 17 TRBV13 TGTGCCAGCAGCTTAAAATTGTTCCGGGACACCAACAATGAGCAGTTCTTC CASSLKLFRDTNNEQFF
. TRBD1 TRBJ1-3 16 TRBV3-1/TRBV3-2 TGTGCCAGCAGCCAAGGCGGAGGGGGCACTGGAAACACCATATATTTT CASSQGGGGTGNTIYF
. . TRBJ1-6 16 TRBV4-3 TGCGCCAGCAGCCAAGATAGCGGCCTCTATAATTCACCCCTCCACTTT CASSQDSGLYNSPLHF
. . TRBJ2-1 16 TRBV5-1 TGCGCCAGCAGCCTAACAGCTTCCGCTGTCTACAATGAGCAGTTCTTC CASSLTASAVYNEQFF
. . TRBJ2-5 12 TRBV15 TGTGCCACCAGCAGAGATCGAGAGACCCAGTACTTC CATSRDRETQYF
few . TRBJ2-7 17 TRBV5-6 TGTGCCAGCAGCTTGGCCGGGGGAGGGGGAGGCTCCTACGAGCAGTACTTC CASSLAGGGGGSYEQYF
. . TRBJ2-7 12 TRBV12-3/TRBV12-4 TGTGCCAGCAAGGGGTTTAGCTACGAGCAGTACTTC CASKGFSYEQYF
. . TRBJ2-5 15 TRBV5-1 TGCGCCAGCACCTTAATAGGGGCATCCCAAGAGACCCAGTACTTC CASTLIGASQETQYF
. . TRBJ2-3 13 TRBV24-1 TGTGCCACCAGTGATTTCGGCACAGATACGCAGTATTTT CATSDFGTDTQYF
. . TRBJ1-3 15 TRBV7-9 TGTGCCAGCAGCTTTACGACACTCTCTGGAAACACCATATATTTT CASSFTTLSGNTIYF
. TRBD2 TRBJ2-1 17 TRBV4-1 TGCGCCAGCAGCCAAGAAACTCTAGCGGGATCAAAGAATGAGCAGTTCTTC CASSQETLAGSKNEQFF
. . TRBJ1-2 15 TRBV18 TGTGCCAGCTCACCTGGAGGGCTGAGGGGAGATGGCTACACCTTC CASSPGGLRGDGYTF